This TCR beta chain was retrieved from a study of graft-versus-host responses after intestinal transplantation. Generated by immunoSEQ multiplex PCR, the TCRdb table keeps only in-frame clones and is missing some. The sample lists some 90,000 clones; approximately 80% were seen once. J lost 0 bases, V lost 5 bases, and 7 bases had no gene match. This CDR3 is built from 15 residues. Germline V gene lookup returns CDR1 SGHVS and CDR2 FQNEAQ. This clone has more than one count but fewer than ten. Its antigen remains unknown. This clonotype was obtained from a human donor who received an intestinal transplant. The J gene is TRBJ2-7, the V gene TRBV7-8, with 7 bases lining up with TRBD1. This sample comprised unstimulated CD4+ T cells sorted from spleen or lymph node cells, obtained before intestinal transplant. CDR3 residues: CASSPRDRDSYEQYF. The DNA for the CDR3 is TGTGCCAGCAGCCCGCGTGACAGGGACTCCTACGAGCAGTACTTC.